One and the same sample provided the 29 T cell receptor beta chains below, sequenced in a study of shared clonotypes between healthy human individuals. Generated by immunoSEQ multiplex PCR, the TCRdb table keeps only in-frame clones and is missing some. The sample lists over a million clones, around three quarters occurring once. The sample consisted of memory CD4+ T cells from PBMCs. The sample's subset: CD45RA-negative fraction. The receptors stem from a young man in good health. Some clones in this sample may be carry-over from other donors' samples.

The rearrangement uses TRBV28 and TRBJ1-3, with D unresolved. V lost 6 bases, J lost 0 bases, and 15 bases lay in between. This CDR3 has 16 residues. Per the germline V gene, CDR1 is MDHEN and CDR2 is SYDVKM. In DNA, the CDR3 is TGTGCCAGCAGAGAACCCTTTTGGAGCTCTGGAAACACCATATATTTT. It specifies CASREPFWSSGNTIYF.

This chain joins TRBV11-2 and TRBJ2-3, with D tentatively TRBD2 (6 bases). V was trimmed by 7 bases and J by 1 base, leaving 12 bases between them. CDR1 is SGHAT, CDR2 FQNNGV, per germline. The CDR3 runs 14 residues. The CDR3 here is CASNQGLRTDTQYF. The CDR3 region has the DNA TGTGCCAGCAACCAGGGACTCCGCACAGATACGCAGTATTTT.

This clone was observed a few times. The chain carries TRBV10-2 and TRBJ1-5; the D is unclear. This CDR3 has 14 residues. Deletions cut 0 bases from V and 0 bases from J, with 3 bases between. CDR1 and CDR2 from the germline V gene are WSHSY and SAAADI. The DNA for the CDR3 is TGCGCCAGCAGTGAGTCGGGTAGCAATCAGCCCCAGCATTTT. This encodes CASSESGSNQPQHF.

The chain links TRBV9 to TRBJ2-5, with D possibly being TRBD2 (6 bases). This CDR3 has 13 amino acids. Germline V gives CDR1 SGDLS, CDR2 YYNGEE. Trimming took off 3 bases at V and 4 bases at J, with 10 bases between the two ends. CDR3 in amino acids: CASSAGAGETQYF. CDR3 nucleotide sequence: TGTGCCAGCAGCGCGGGAGCGGGAGAGACCCAGTACTTC.

This clone has more than one count but fewer than ten. J is TRBJ1-1 and V is TRBV30; D perhaps matches TRBD1 (5 bases). The CDR3 consists of 13 residues. V was cut by 7 bases and J by 1 base, with 13 bases left in between. Germline CDR1 reads GTSNPN; CDR2 reads SVGIG (reference sequence). CDR3 nucleotide sequence: TGTGCCTTCCTACAGGACTCGAACACTGAAGCTTTCTTT. Amino acids: CAFLQDSNTEAFF. Variable domain in full (rest from reference TRBV30 and TRBJ1-1): SQTIHQWPATLVQPVGSPLSLECTVEGTSNPNLYWYRQAAGRGLQLLFYSVGIGQISSEVPQNLSASRPQDRQFILSSKKLLLSDSGFYLCAFLQDSNTEAFFGQGTRLTVV.

This clone was observed once. CDR3 coding DNA: TGTGCCAGCAGCTCACAAGGACTCTCCTACGAGCAGTACTTC. This encodes CASSSQGLSYEQYF. The chain uses TRBV7-3 and TRBJ2-7, with D tentatively TRBD2 (5 bases). The CDR3 is made up of 14 amino acids. V lost 4 bases to trimming and J lost 0 bases, with 10 bases between them. Per germline, CDR1 SGHTA and CDR2 FQGTGA.

This clone appeared a single time. The chain combines TRBV7-7 with TRBJ2-7, with no clear D. Trimming pared 1 base from V and 5 bases from J, leaving 15 bases between. Germline V gene data show CDR1 as SSHAT and CDR2 as FNYEAQ (reference sequence). The CDR3 spans 15 residues. The CDR3 DNA reads TGTGCCAGCAGCTTAGGCCCCGGCCCTTGGGACGAGCAGTACTTC. Amino acids: CASSLGPGPWDEQYF.

This clone was counted only a few times. V and J are TRBV28 and TRBJ1-5, with 8 bases identical to TRBD1. CDR3 length: 18 residues. Germline lookup yields CDR1 MDHEN and CDR2 SYDVKM. The V gene end was trimmed by 6 bases and the J gene end by 0 bases; junction bases not matched to a gene: 13. As DNA, the CDR3 is TGTGCCAGCAGATATCAGGGGGCCGCAAGTTATAGCAATCAGCCCCAGCATTTT. Its translation is CASRYQGAASYSNQPQHF.

This clone appeared a few times. This chain links TRBV6-1 with TRBJ1-2; perhaps TRBD1 as D (6 bases). CDR3 size: 15 residues. V lost 4 bases and J 4 bases, leaving 16 bases between the germline ends. The V gene's germline CDR1 is MNHNS and CDR2 SASEGT. The CDR3 reads CASSGGGQSFYGYTF. CDR3 sequence (DNA): TGTGCCAGCAGTGGAGGAGGACAGTCTTTCTATGGCTACACCTTC.

The rearrangement links TRBV18 to TRBJ2-7, with 7 bases fitting TRBD2. The CDR3 runs 15 residues. Trimming took 3 bases from V and 0 from J; bases not matched to a gene: 5. Germline V gene lookup returns CDR1 KGHSH and CDR2 LQKENI. In DNA form, the CDR3 reads TGTGCCAGCTCACCGCCGGGACTAAACTCCTACGAGCAGTACTTC. Its translation is CASSPPGLNSYEQYF.

This chain links TRBV7-6 with TRBJ2-3, with TRBD2 matching 10 bases. CDR1 SGHVS and CDR2 FNYEAQ come from the germline V gene. The CDR3 extends over 14 amino acids. Trimming cost V 5 bases and J 6 bases; bases outside gene matches: 5. The DNA of the CDR3 is TGTGCCAGCAGCCTCGGGACTAGCGCCGATACGCAGTATTTT. Its translation is CASSLGTSADTQYF.

The V and J genes are TRBV5-4 and TRBJ2-3, with 10 bases lining up with TRBD2. CDR3 length equals 16 residues. CDR1 and CDR2 from the germline V gene are SGHNT and YYREEE (reference sequence). The V segment lost 0 bases and the J segment 3 bases; nucleotides outside the gene matches: 4. In DNA, the CDR3 is TGTGCCAGCAGCTTGGTCCTAGCGGGAGTGACAGATACGCAGTATTTT. As protein: CASSLVLAGVTDTQYF.

The chain joins TRBV18 to TRBJ2-3; TRBD1 agrees at 8 bases. The germline V gene encodes CDR1 KGHSH and CDR2 LQKENI. The CDR3 has 16 amino acids. V trimming: 6 bases; J trimming: 1 base; junction bases outside the gene matches: 9. The CDR3 DNA reads TGTGCCAGCTCGCCAACCGGGACAGGTCGCACAGATACGCAGTATTTT. Residues: CASSPTGTGRTDTQYF.

In regard to this clone: Other DNA sequences in this specimen translate into the identical CDR3. This chain joins TRBV10-3 and TRBJ1-5; D possibly corresponds to TRBD1 (5 bases). Germline V gene sequence: CDR1 ENHRY, CDR2 SYGVKD. This CDR3 has 13 amino acids. V lost 0 bases to trimming and J lost 5 bases, with 5 bases between them. The CDR3 here is CAISESGDQPQHF. Here the CDR3 DNA reads TGTGCCATCAGTGAGTCAGGGGATCAGCCCCAGCATTTT.

The gene calls are TRBV2 and TRBJ1-1; unclear D gene. Between the trimmed V and J ends, which lost 9 bases and 1 base, there was a span of 18 bases. CDR1 is SNHLY and CDR2 is FYNNEI in the germline V gene. This CDR3 contains 15 residues. The CDR3 DNA is TGTGCCAGGAACTCCCATACACCGCCGAACACTGAAGCTTTCTTT. Residues: CARNSHTPPNTEAFF.

The V gene is TRBV11-2, the J gene TRBJ2-2; 7 positions agree with TRBD1. This CDR3 has 15 amino acids. Trimming cost V 5 bases and J 2 bases; bases outside gene matches: 5. CDR1 SGHAT and CDR2 FQNNGV come from the germline V gene. The CDR3 here is CASSPRQGNTGELFF. CDR3 DNA: TGTGCCAGCAGCCCGCGACAGGGCAACACCGGGGAGCTGTTTTTT.

The rearrangement links TRBV5-1 to TRBJ2-1; 8 positions agree with TRBD2. CDR1 is SGHRS and CDR2 is YFSETQ in the germline V gene. The trim removed 2 bases at V and 9 bases at J, leaving 4 bases unmatched. The CDR3 length is 13 residues. The chain's CDR3 is CASSFPLAGEQFF. The CDR3 DNA reads as TGCGCCAGCAGCTTCCCCCTAGCGGGTGAGCAGTTCTTC.

This clone was counted once. The V gene is TRBV29-1, the J gene TRBJ1-1; 7 bases fit TRBD1. The germline gives CDR1 SQVTM, CDR2 ANQGSEA. This CDR3 is 13 amino acids long. J lost 13 bases, V lost 7 bases, and 18 bases had no gene match. This CDR3 reads CSALPPTGFRVFF. CDR3 DNA: TGCAGCGCCTTGCCGCCGACAGGGTTTCGCGTTTTCTTT.

The genes are TRBV11-2 and TRBJ2-5; 8 nucleotides line up with TRBD1. The V gene's germline CDR1 is SGHAT and CDR2 FQNNGV. Trimming took 5 bases from V and 4 from J; bases not matched to a gene: 9. The CDR3 has 15 amino acids. CDR3 DNA sequence: TGTGCCAGCAGCCCAGGACAGGGAGGTGGAGAGACCCAGTACTTC. Translated, it gives CASSPGQGGGETQYF.

This clone was recorded once. The J gene is TRBJ2-3, the V gene TRBV7-2; TRBD2 aligns across 8 bases. The J segment lost 9 bases and the V segment lost 1 base, leaving 18 bases of the junction unmatched. The CDR3 is made up of 18 amino acids. CDR1 and CDR2 from the germline V gene are SGHTA and FQGNSA. CDR3 DNA: TGTGCCAGCAGCTTAGTCTGGTTGGCGGGAGGAGGGGTAGACACGCAGTATTTT. Encoded protein: CASSLVWLAGGGVDTQYF.

The genes are TRBV4-3 and TRBJ1-1, with 8 bases aligning to TRBD1. Germline V lookup: CDR1 LGHNA, CDR2 YSLEER. V trimming: 1 base; J trimming: 0 bases; junction bases outside the gene matches: 13. This CDR3 is 19 amino acids long. The CDR3 DNA reads as TGCGCCAGCAGCCAAGTATTACCAGGGGGCCAGATCATGAACACTGAAGCTTTCTTT. Its protein is CASSQVLPGGQIMNTEAFF.

The chain combines TRBV10-3 with TRBJ2-2; no clear D. Germline V gene data show CDR1 as ENHRY and CDR2 as SYGVKD. V lost 10 bases and J lost 0, with 12 bases in between. The CDR3 totals 14 residues. DNA of the CDR3: TGTGCCACCTCCTCCGTTTCGAACACCGGGGAGCTGTTTTTT. Translation: CATSSVSNTGELFF.

The chain combines TRBV11-3 with TRBJ2-7; D not certain. In germline, CDR1 is SGHNT, CDR2 YENEEA. The CDR3 loop spans 14 amino acids. Trimming removed 0 bases from V and 7 bases from J, with 13 bases in between. The CDR3 DNA sequence: TGTGCCAGCAGCTTAGAGAGACGGTCTAGGGAGCAGTACTTC. It codes for CASSLERRSREQYF.

V is TRBV9 and J is TRBJ2-2; TRBD1 matches at 10 bases. Germline values: CDR1 SGDLS, CDR2 YYNGEE. The CDR3 runs 16 residues. After removal of 0 bases from V and 6 bases from J, the junction contained 5 bases not matched to a gene. As DNA, the CDR3 is TGTGCCAGCAGCGTAGGCGCCGGACAGGGGGCCGGGGAGCTGTTTTTT. Its protein product is CASSVGAGQGAGELFF.

This clone came up a few times. The chain has TRBV30 and TRBJ2-1; no clear D. The germline V gene has CDR1 GTSNPN and CDR2 SVGIG (reference sequence). The ends were cut back, 5 bases at V and 4 bases at J, with 18 bases in the middle. This CDR3 is 15 amino acids long. The CDR3 nucleotides are TGTGCCTGGGGGTGGGGAAAGTACGGTTACAATGAGCAGTTCTTC. It encodes CAWGWGKYGYNEQFF. The complete variable domain, with remaining parts taken from reference TRBV30 and TRBJ2-1, reads SQTIHQWPATLVQPVGSPLSLECTVEGTSNPNLYWYRQAAGRGLQLLFYSVGIGQISSEVPQNLSASRPQDRQFILSSKKLLLSDSGFYLCAWGWGKYGYNEQFFGPGTRLTVL.

The chain joins TRBV30 to TRBJ2-7; the D gene is possibly TRBD1 (6 bases). The germline CDR1 and CDR2 sequences are GTSNPN and SVGIG (reference sequence). V was cut by 3 bases and J by 8 bases, with 14 bases left in between. The CDR3 is made up of 12 amino acids. CDR3 sequence: CAWRSFRGQQYF. The CDR3, as DNA: TGTGCCTGGAGGTCCTTCAGGGGCCAGCAGTACTTC. The full variable domain, completed using reference TRBV30 and TRBJ2-7, is SQTIHQWPATLVQPVGSPLSLECTVEGTSNPNLYWYRQAAGRGLQLLFYSVGIGQISSEVPQNLSASRPQDRQFILSSKKLLLSDSGFYLCAWRSFRGQQYFGPGTRLTVT.

This clone came up many times. Other DNA sequences of this sample code for an identical CDR3. V gene TRBV27 combines with J gene TRBJ2-3, with 11 bases fitting TRBD2. CDR3 length: 16 amino acids. Germline CDR1 and CDR2: MNHEY and SMNVEV (reference sequence). J gave up 0 bases and V 6 bases, and 5 bases lay outside the gene matches. The CDR3 here is CASRILAGASTDTQYF. DNA for the CDR3: TGTGCCAGCAGAATACTAGCGGGAGCTAGCACAGATACGCAGTATTTT.

There are a few counts of this clone. The chain couples TRBV9 to TRBJ1-1; no reliable D call. There are 14 residues in the CDR3. In germline, CDR1 is SGDLS, CDR2 YYNGEE. With 0 bases removed from V and 3 bases from J, the gap between germline ends came to 9 bases. The chain's CDR3 is CASSVGGSDTEAFF. CDR3 DNA sequence: TGTGCCAGCAGCGTAGGAGGGTCGGACACTGAAGCTTTCTTT.

A note on this clone: The same CDR3 can be traced to other DNA sequences in this sample. The chain is built from TRBV28 and TRBJ1-2; tentatively, D is TRBD1 (5 bases). Trimming cost V 2 bases and J 3 bases, with 7 bases left between them. Per germline, CDR1 MDHEN and CDR2 SYDVKM. The CDR3 loop spans 13 amino acids. The CDR3 spells CASSLDRYYGYTF. The CDR3, as DNA: TGTGCCAGCAGTTTAGACAGATACTATGGCTACACCTTC.